These 6 T cell receptor beta chains share one sample of origin, sequenced in a study of control samples from healthy donors and cancer patients. Generated by immunoSEQ multiplex PCR, the TCRdb table keeps only in-frame clones and is missing some. The table includes about 130,000 clones, less than 95% detected once. The sequenced sample consisted of blood. The receptor set was obtained from a man younger than 30 in good health.

The chain links TRBV6-1 to TRBJ1-5; the D gene is possibly TRBD1 (5 bases). Trimming stripped 4 bases from V and 3 bases from J, with 16 bases between. Germline CDR1 is MNHNS and CDR2 is SASEGT. The CDR3 length is 16 residues. The CDR3 protein is CASSGINRGINQPQHF. The DNA for the CDR3 is TGTGCCAGCAGTGGAATTAACCGGGGGATCAATCAGCCCCAGCATTTT.

The rearrangement uses TRBV10-3 and TRBJ1-5; D possibly corresponds to TRBD1 (6 bases). This CDR3 contains 15 residues. V was cut by 6 bases and J by 0 bases, with 12 bases left in between. Germline V gene lookup returns CDR1 ENHRY and CDR2 SYGVKD. The CDR3 DNA reads as TGTGCCATCAGCTCAGGGGAATATAGCAATCAGCCCCAGCATTTT. Protein sequence: CAISSGEYSNQPQHF.

The chain combines TRBV6-1 with TRBJ2-1; D not certain. V was cut by 3 bases and J by 5 bases, with 11 bases left in between. Germline loops: CDR1 MNHNS, CDR2 SASEGT. This CDR3 region has 14 residues. CDR3 bases: TGTGCCAGCAGTGAGGGTCCAGTTGACAATGAGCAGTTCTTC. It encodes CASSEGPVDNEQFF.

The rearrangement joins TRBV5-1 to TRBJ2-7, with D tentatively TRBD2 (5 bases). This CDR3 region has 13 residues. Trimming pared 0 bases from V and 2 bases from J, leaving 6 bases between. Per the germline V gene, CDR1 is SGHRS and CDR2 is YFSETQ. This CDR3 is CASSLDGAYEQYF. The CDR3 DNA reads as TGCGCCAGCAGCTTGGACGGGGCCTACGAGCAGTACTTC.

The CDR3 region has the DNA TGTGCCAGCAGCTTAGCCGGGGGGCAGAGTGAGCAGTTCTTC. Encoded protein: CASSLAGGQSEQFF. J is TRBJ2-1 and V is TRBV7-8; weak D call: TRBD2 (7 bases). The CDR3 is 14 amino acids. Per the germline V gene, CDR1 is SGHVS and CDR2 is FQNEAQ. V lost 0 bases to trimming and J lost 9 bases, with 12 bases between them.

The chain couples TRBV7-9 to TRBJ1-6, with a tentative D call TRBD1 (5 bases). Looked up from germline, CDR1 is SEHNR and CDR2 is FQNEAQ (reference sequence). This CDR3 has 16 amino acids. Trimming removed 1 base from V and 6 bases from J, with 13 bases in between. CDR3 protein: CASSLEGWGSNSPLHF. CDR3 in DNA: TGTGCCAGCAGCTTAGAAGGTTGGGGGTCTAATTCACCCCTCCACTTT.